This T cell receptor beta chain originates from a study of tissue T cells after allogeneic stem cell transplantation. Some clones are missing from TCRdb's copy, which holds only in-frame ones; the method was immunoSEQ multiplex PCR. The sample contains a few thousand clones, roughly 64% of which appear only once. Overall study results and limits: TCR repertoires tracked anatomic similarity, regardless of disease or transplant status. Only a limited share of tissue TCRs appeared in blood or spleen.

Trimming left V 5 bases short and J 3 bases short, with 13 bases between. CDR3 length equals 14 residues. Germline CDR1 and CDR2: SSHAT and FNYEAQ (reference sequence). Notes on this clone: The target antigen is unknown.

The source was tissue from the esophagus, collected at autopsy. The J gene is TRBJ1-2, the V gene TRBV7-7; D possibly corresponds to TRBD1 (6 bases). The sequence derives from a female donor at least 60 years old with lung cancer. The chain's CDR3 is CASSPIRGDYGYTF. CDR3 DNA sequence: TGTGCCAGCAGCCCGATCAGGGGCGACTATGGCTACACCTTC.